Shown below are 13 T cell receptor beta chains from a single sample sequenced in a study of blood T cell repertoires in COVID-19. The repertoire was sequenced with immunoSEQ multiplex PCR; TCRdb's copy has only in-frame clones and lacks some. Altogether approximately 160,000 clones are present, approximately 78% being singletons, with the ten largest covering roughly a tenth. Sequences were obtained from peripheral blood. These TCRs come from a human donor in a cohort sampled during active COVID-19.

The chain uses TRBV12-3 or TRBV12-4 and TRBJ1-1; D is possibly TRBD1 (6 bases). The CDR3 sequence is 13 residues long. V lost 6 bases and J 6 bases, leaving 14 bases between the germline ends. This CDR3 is CASSLQGRAEAFF. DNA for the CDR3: TGTGCCAGCAGCCTACAGGGACGGGCTGAAGCTTTCTTT.

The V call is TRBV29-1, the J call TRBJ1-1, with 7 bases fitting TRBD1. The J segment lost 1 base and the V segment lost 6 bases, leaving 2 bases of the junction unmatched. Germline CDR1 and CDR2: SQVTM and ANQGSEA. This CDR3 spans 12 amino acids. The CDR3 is CSVRTGNTEAFF. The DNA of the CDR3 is TGCAGCGTGAGGACAGGGAACACTGAAGCTTTCTTT.

This CDR3 reads CASSLDRAGPLHF. The DNA for the CDR3 is TGTGCCAGCAGCTTGGACAGGGCTGGGCCCCTCCACTTT. This chain links TRBV5-6 with TRBJ1-6, with D tentatively TRBD1 (6 bases). V shed 0 bases and J shed 13 bases, with 11 bases lying between them. Germline CDR1 reads SGHDT; CDR2 reads YYEEEE. The length of the CDR3 is 13 residues.

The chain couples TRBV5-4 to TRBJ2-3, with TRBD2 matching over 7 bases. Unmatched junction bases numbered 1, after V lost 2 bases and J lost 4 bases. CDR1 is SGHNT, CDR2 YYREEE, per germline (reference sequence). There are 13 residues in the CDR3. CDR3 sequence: CASSFSGADTQYF. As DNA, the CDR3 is TGTGCCAGCAGCTTCAGCGGGGCAGATACGCAGTATTTT. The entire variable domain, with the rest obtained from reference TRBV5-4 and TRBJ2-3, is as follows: ETGVTQSPTHLIKTRGQQVTLRCSSQSGHNTVSWYQQALGQGPQFIFQYYREEENGRGNFPPRFSGLQFPNYSSELNVNALELDDSALYLCASSFSGADTQYFGPGTRLTVL.

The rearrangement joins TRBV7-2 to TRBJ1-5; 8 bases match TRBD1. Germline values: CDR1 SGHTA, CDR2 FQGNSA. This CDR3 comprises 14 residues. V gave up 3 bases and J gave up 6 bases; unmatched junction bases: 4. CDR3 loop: CASSFQGAGQPQHF. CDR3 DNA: TGTGCCAGCAGCTTTCAGGGGGCAGGTCAGCCCCAGCATTTT.

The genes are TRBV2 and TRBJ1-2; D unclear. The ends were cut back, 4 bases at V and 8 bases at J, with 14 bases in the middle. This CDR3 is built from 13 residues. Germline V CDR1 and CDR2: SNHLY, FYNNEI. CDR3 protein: CASSVQQTGGYTF. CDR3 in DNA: TGTGCCAGCAGTGTACAACAGACGGGGGGCTACACCTTC.

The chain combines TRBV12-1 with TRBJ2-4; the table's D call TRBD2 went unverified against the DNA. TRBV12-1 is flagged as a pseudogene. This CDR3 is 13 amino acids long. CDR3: CASSSFGQNIQYF. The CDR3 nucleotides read TGTGCCAGCAGCTCCTTCGGTCAAAACATTCAGTACTTC.

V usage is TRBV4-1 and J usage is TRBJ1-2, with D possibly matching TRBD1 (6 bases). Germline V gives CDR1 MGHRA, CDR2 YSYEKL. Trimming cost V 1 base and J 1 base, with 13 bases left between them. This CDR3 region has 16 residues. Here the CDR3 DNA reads TGCGCCAGCAGCCAAGTCGCAGGGGATCTTAACTATGGCTACACCTTC. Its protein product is CASSQVAGDLNYGYTF.

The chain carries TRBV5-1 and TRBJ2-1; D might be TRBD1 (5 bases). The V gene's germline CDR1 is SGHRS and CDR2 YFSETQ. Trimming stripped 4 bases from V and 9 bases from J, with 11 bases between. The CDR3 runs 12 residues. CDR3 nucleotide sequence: TGCGCCAGCAGCCCAGGGCTCCCTGAGCAGTTCTTC. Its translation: CASSPGLPEQFF.

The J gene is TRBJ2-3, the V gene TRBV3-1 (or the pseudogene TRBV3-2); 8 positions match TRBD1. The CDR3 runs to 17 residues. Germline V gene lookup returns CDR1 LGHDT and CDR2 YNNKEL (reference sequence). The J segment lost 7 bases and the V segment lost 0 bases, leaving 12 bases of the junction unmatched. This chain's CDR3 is CASSQDADRGKRNTQYF. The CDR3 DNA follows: TGTGCCAGCAGCCAAGACGCCGACAGGGGAAAAAGAAATACGCAGTATTTT.

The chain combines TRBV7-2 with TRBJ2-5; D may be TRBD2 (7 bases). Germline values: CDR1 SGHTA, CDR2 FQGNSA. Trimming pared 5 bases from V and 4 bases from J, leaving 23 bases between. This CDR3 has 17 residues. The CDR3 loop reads CASSLLGFGGALETQYF. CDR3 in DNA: TGTGCCAGCAGCCTACTAGGATTTGGGGGGGCTCTAGAGACCCAGTACTTC.

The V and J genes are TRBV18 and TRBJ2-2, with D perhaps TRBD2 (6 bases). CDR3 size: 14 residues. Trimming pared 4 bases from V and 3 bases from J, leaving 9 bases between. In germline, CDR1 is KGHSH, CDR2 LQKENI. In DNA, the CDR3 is TGTGCCAGCTCACGGGACTCCTACACCGGGGAGCTGTTTTTT. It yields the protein CASSRDSYTGELFF.

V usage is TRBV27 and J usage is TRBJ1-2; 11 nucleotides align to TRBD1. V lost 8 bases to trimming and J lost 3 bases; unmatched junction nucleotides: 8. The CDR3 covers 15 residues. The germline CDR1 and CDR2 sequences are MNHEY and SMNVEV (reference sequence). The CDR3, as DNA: TGTGCCAGCTTTGGGGAGGGACAGGGGGACTATGGCTACACCTTC. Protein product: CASFGEGQGDYGYTF.